The 21 T cell receptor beta chains below were found in one sample sequenced in a study of blood T cell repertoires in COVID-19. Generated by immunoSEQ multiplex PCR, the TCRdb table keeps only in-frame clones and is missing some. The profile shows tens of thousands of clones, roughly 76% of them singletons. The sequenced sample was peripheral blood. The receptors shown here come from a woman older than 75 with active or convalescent COVID-19.

V gene TRBV19 combines with J gene TRBJ1-6, with unresolved D. This CDR3 has 12 residues. V was shortened by 2 bases and J by 7 bases, with 3 bases between the two germline ends. Looked up from germline, CDR1 is LNHDA and CDR2 is SQIVND (reference sequence). CDR3 sequence reads: CASSITNSPLHF. DNA of the CDR3: TGTGCCAGTAGTATAACAAATTCACCCCTCCACTTT.

CDR3 protein: CATSLTGLAGGPSYNEQFF. The CDR3 DNA reads as TGTGCCACCAGTCTCACGGGACTAGCGGGAGGGCCGTCCTACAATGAGCAGTTCTTC. J is TRBJ2-1 and V is TRBV24-1, with 16 bases that match TRBD2. The CDR3 is made up of 19 amino acids. J gave up 1 base and V 6 bases, and 8 bases lay outside the gene matches. Germline values: CDR1 KGHDR, CDR2 SFDVKD.

The V and J genes are TRBV10-3 and TRBJ2-7; the match to TRBD2 covers 8 bases. The CDR3 loop spans 14 amino acids. V lost 6 bases, J lost 2 bases, and 6 bases stayed unmatched. The germline CDR1 and CDR2 sequences are ENHRY and SYGVKD. CDR3 sequence (DNA): TGTGCCATCAGGGGGACTAGGCAGCCCTACGAGCAGTACTTC. This gives the protein CAIRGTRQPYEQYF.

This clone was observed a handful of times. The chain uses TRBV7-3 and TRBJ2-3, with TRBD2 matching over 10 bases. This CDR3 has 16 amino acids. After removal of 0 bases from V and 6 bases from J, the junction contained 6 bases not matched to a gene. Germline CDR1 and CDR2: SGHTA and FQGTGA. The CDR3 bases are TGTGCCAGCAGCTTAACGTGGCTAGCGGGGGCGGATACGCAGTATTTT. It yields the protein CASSLTWLAGADTQYF.

This chain connects TRBV9 to TRBJ2-1; TRBD2 aligns across 7 bases. Germline CDR1 SGDLS, CDR2 YYNGEE. The CDR3 sequence is 15 residues long. With V trimmed by 0 bases and J by 4 bases, 4 bases remained unmatched. The CDR3 reads CASSVASGIYNEQFF. The DNA of the CDR3 is TGTGCCAGCAGCGTAGCTAGCGGAATTTACAATGAGCAGTTCTTC. The full variable domain, completed using reference TRBV9 and TRBJ2-1, is DSGVTQTPKHLITATGQRVTLRCSPRSGDLSVYWYQQSLDQGLQFLIQYYNGEERAKGNILERFSAQQFPDLHSELNLSSLELGDSALYFCASSVASGIYNEQFFGPGTRLTVL.

CDR3 residues: CASSLQGARVGNTIYF. The CDR3 bases are TGTGCCAGCAGTTTACAGGGGGCAAGAGTTGGAAACACCATATATTTT. The chain is built from TRBV28 and TRBJ1-3; 8 bases are a match to TRBD1. Germline-derived CDR1 and CDR2 are MDHEN and SYDVKM. With 2 bases clipped from V and 3 bases from J, the junction kept 6 bases outside the gene matches. CDR3 length equals 16 residues.

The rearrangement joins TRBV9 to TRBJ2-5; the D gene is possibly TRBD1 (6 bases). V gave up 5 bases and J gave up 3 bases, with 20 bases separating them. The CDR3 consists of 16 residues. Germline V gives CDR1 SGDLS, CDR2 YYNGEE. The CDR3 here is CASRSANLDRKETQYF. The CDR3 bases are TGTGCCAGCAGATCGGCCAACCTGGACAGAAAAGAGACCCAGTACTTC.

This clone showed up just once. The chain links TRBV3-1 (or the pseudogene TRBV3-2) to TRBJ2-1, with 8 bases lining up with TRBD2. V lost 2 bases, J lost 8 bases, and 11 bases stayed unmatched. There are 16 residues in the CDR3. Germline V lookup: CDR1 LGHDT, CDR2 YNNKEL (reference sequence). Here the CDR3 reads CASSQTSGSANDEQFF. CDR3 DNA: TGTGCCAGCAGCCAAACTAGCGGTTCGGCGAATGATGAGCAGTTCTTC.

The chain uses TRBV2 and TRBJ2-5; 15 nucleotides align to TRBD2. V was clipped by 4 bases and J by 2 bases; unmatched bases: 5. Germline V gene data show CDR1 as SNHLY and CDR2 as FYNNEI. The CDR3 extends over 17 amino acids. In nucleotides, the CDR3 is TGTGCCAGCAGTGGGACTAGCGGGGGGGCATATCAAGAGACCCAGTACTTC. As protein: CASSGTSGGAYQETQYF. Full variable domain (outside the CDR3, taken from reference TRBV2 and TRBJ2-5): EPEVTQTPSHQVTQMGQEVILRCVPISNHLYFYWYRQILGQKVEFLVSFYNNEISEKSEIFDDQFSVERPDGSNFTLKIRSTKLEDSAMYFCASSGTSGGAYQETQYFGPGTRLLVL.

The V and J genes are TRBV5-1 and TRBJ2-1; tentative D call: TRBD2 (6 bases). Trimming removed 5 bases from V and 7 bases from J, with 13 bases in between. Germline lookup yields CDR1 SGHRS and CDR2 YFSETQ. The CDR3 spans 13 residues. CDR3 region: CASRTGVGNEQFF. The CDR3 region has the DNA TGCGCCAGCAGGACGGGAGTAGGAAATGAGCAGTTCTTC.

J is TRBJ1-1 and V is TRBV3-1 (or the pseudogene TRBV3-2); the match to TRBD1 covers 8 bases. V lost 0 bases and J lost 6; bases outside the gene matches: 9. The CDR3 has 16 residues. The germline V gene has CDR1 LGHDT and CDR2 YNNKEL (reference sequence). DNA of the CDR3: TGTGCCAGCAGCCAAGAGGTGTGGAACAGGGGGGCTGAAGCTTTCTTT. This translates into CASSQEVWNRGAEAFF.

The CDR3 region has the DNA TGCGCCAGCAGCCCCAGAAAGTTGGAGACCCAGTACTTC. Translated, it gives CASSPRKLETQYF. The chain recombines TRBV5-1 with TRBJ2-5; D is ambiguous. The V gene lost 4 bases and the J gene lost 5 bases, with 12 bases spanning the gap. CDR3 length equals 13 residues. Per germline, CDR1 SGHRS and CDR2 YFSETQ.

The chain is built from TRBV5-4 and TRBJ2-3; tentative D call: TRBD1 (5 bases). The V gene's germline CDR1 is SGHNT and CDR2 YYREEE (reference sequence). V was trimmed by 4 bases and J by 0 bases, leaving 9 bases between them. The CDR3 runs 14 residues. Written as DNA, the CDR3 is TGTGCCAGCAGCGGGGCTTCTAGCACAGATACGCAGTATTTT. It is translated as CASSGASSTDTQYF.

V usage is TRBV6-2 or TRBV6-3 and J usage is TRBJ2-1, with TRBD2 identical over 7 bases. The CDR3 consists of 15 residues. V lost 0 bases, J lost 5 bases, and 4 bases stayed unmatched. Germline CDR1 is MNHEY and CDR2 is SVGEGT. In DNA form, the CDR3 reads TGTGCCAGCAGTTACTCTTGGACTAGGAACAATGAGCAGTTCTTC. Residues: CASSYSWTRNNEQFF.

J is TRBJ1-4 and V is TRBV29-1, with unresolved D. Germline lookup yields CDR1 SQVTM and CDR2 ANQGSEA. The CDR3 runs 13 residues. Trimming removed 5 bases from V and 8 bases from J, with 15 bases in between. The CDR3 DNA is TGCAGCGTTTTAGTCCATGGCGGCGAAAAACTGTTTTTT. It encodes CSVLVHGGEKLFF.

The CDR3 sequence: CASSEWGGKRGYTF. The CDR3 DNA reads as TGTGCCAGCAGTGAATGGGGAGGGAAGAGGGGCTACACCTTC. The chain joins TRBV6-1 to TRBJ1-2; no clear D. The CDR3 spans 14 residues. Trimming shortened V by 2 bases and J by 8 bases, and 15 bases separated the two germline ends. Germline V gene sequence: CDR1 MNHNS, CDR2 SASEGT.

The chain is built from TRBV19 and TRBJ2-5, with D perhaps matching TRBD2 (5 bases). From germline, CDR1 is LNHDA and CDR2 SQIVND (reference sequence). Between the trimmed V and J ends, which lost 6 bases and 4 bases, there was a span of 18 bases. The CDR3 is 15 amino acids. The CDR3 reads CASREVSGRGETQYF. Here the CDR3 DNA reads TGTGCCAGTAGGGAGGTTTCGGGTCGAGGAGAGACCCAGTACTTC.

The count of this clone is one. The chain employs TRBV6-1 and TRBJ2-6; possibly TRBD1 for D (6 bases). The ends were cut back, 2 bases at V and 4 bases at J, with 18 bases in the middle. Germline assignment: CDR1 MNHNS and CDR2 SASEGT. The CDR3 runs to 18 residues. The CDR3: CASSETDPRQGGANVLTF. In nucleotides, the CDR3 is TGTGCCAGCAGTGAAACCGACCCGCGGCAGGGGGGGGCCAACGTCCTGACTTTC.

The rearrangement joins TRBV9 to TRBJ2-2; a weak D match, TRBD2 (5 bases). Trimming stripped 0 bases from V and 6 bases from J, with 6 bases between. The CDR3 has 13 amino acids. Germline V gene sequence: CDR1 SGDLS, CDR2 YYNGEE. CDR3 bases: TGTGCCAGCAGCGTAGCGGAGGCCGGGGAGCTGTTTTTT. Its protein product is CASSVAEAGELFF.

The CDR3 nucleotides are TGTGCCATCAGGGGGGCCAATAGCGGGAGAGCTACCTACGAGCAGTACTTC. It encodes CAIRGANSGRATYEQYF. The chain has TRBV10-3 and TRBJ2-7, with TRBD2 identical over 9 bases. The CDR3 contains 17 residues. V lost 6 bases and J lost 2; bases outside the gene matches: 14. CDR1 ENHRY and CDR2 SYGVKD come from the germline V gene.

The chain combines TRBV5-6 with TRBJ2-7; D unclear. CDR1 and CDR2 (germline): SGHDT, YYEEEE. The CDR3 totals 12 residues. With 2 bases removed from V and 7 bases from J, the gap between germline ends came to 10 bases. The CDR3 coding sequence is TGTGCCAGCAGCTTCCGATTGGCAGAGCAGTACTTC. It encodes CASSFRLAEQYF.